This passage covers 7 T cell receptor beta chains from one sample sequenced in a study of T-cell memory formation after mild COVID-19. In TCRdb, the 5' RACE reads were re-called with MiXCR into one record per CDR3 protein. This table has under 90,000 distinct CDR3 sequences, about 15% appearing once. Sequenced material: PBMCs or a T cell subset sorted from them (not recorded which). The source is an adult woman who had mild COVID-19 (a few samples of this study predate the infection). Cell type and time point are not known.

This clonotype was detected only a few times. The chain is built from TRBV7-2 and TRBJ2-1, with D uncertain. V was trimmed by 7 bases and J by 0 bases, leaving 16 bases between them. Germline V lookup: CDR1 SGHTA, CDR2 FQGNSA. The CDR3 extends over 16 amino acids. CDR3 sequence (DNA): TGTGCCAGCACCCCCCAGCCCCCGAGCTCCTACAATGAGCAGTTCTTC. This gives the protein CASTPQPPSSYNEQFF.

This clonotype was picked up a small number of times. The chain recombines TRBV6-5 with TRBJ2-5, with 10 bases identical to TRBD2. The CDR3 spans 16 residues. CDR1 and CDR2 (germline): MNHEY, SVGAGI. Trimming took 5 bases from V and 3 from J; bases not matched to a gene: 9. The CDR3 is CASSPLAGLAEETQYF. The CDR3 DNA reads TGTGCCAGCAGTCCCCTCGCCGGACTAGCGGAAGAGACCCAGTACTTC.

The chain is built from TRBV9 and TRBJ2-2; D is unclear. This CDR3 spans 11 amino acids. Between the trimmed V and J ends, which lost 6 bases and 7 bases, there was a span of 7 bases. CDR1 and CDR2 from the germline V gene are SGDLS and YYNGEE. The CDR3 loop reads CASTGNGELFF. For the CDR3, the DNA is TGTGCCAGCACTGGGAACGGGGAGCTGTTTTTT.

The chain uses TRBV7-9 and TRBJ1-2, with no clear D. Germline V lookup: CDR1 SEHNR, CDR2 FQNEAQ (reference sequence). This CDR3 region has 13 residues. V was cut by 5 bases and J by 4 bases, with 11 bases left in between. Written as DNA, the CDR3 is TGTGCCAGCAGCCCGGGCTTCGGCTATGGCTACACCTTC. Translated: CASSPGFGYGYTF.

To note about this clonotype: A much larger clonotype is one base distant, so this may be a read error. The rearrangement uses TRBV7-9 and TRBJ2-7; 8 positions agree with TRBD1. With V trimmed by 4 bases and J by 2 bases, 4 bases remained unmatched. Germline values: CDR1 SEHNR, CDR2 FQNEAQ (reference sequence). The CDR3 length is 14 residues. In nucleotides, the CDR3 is TGTGCCAGCAGCTCCCCGGACAGGGCCTACGAGCAGTACTTC. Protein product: CASSSPDRAYEQYF. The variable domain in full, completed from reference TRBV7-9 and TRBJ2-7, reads DTGVSQNPRHKITKRGQNVTFRCDPISEHNRLYWYRQTLGQGPEFLTYFQNEAQLEKSRLLSDRFSAERPKGSFSTLEIQRTEQGDSAMYLCASSSPDRAYEQYFGPGTRLTVT.

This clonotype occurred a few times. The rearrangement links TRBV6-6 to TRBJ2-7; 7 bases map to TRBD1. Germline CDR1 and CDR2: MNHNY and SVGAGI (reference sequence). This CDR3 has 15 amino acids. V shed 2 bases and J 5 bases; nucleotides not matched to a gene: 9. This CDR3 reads CASSYLTGQFHEQYF. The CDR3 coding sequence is TGTGCCAGCAGTTACCTGACAGGGCAGTTCCACGAGCAGTACTTC.

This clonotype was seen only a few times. Here the CDR3 DNA reads TGTGCCAGCAGTCGGACTAGCGGGATTGCGGATACGCAGTATTTT. The encoded protein is CASSRTSGIADTQYF. V usage is TRBV6-5 and J usage is TRBJ2-3, with 12 bases fitting TRBD2. The length of the CDR3 is 15 residues. V lost 5 bases and J lost 6; bases outside the gene matches: 6. Germline loops: CDR1 MNHEY, CDR2 SVGAGI.